This TCR beta chain originates from a study of regulatory T cells in long-lasting Graves disease. The time point is: persistent/refractory GD, antithyroid drugs over 5 years with positive TRAb. Extracted RNA from PBMCs served as the source of the TCR library. With iRepertoire HTBI primers and Arm-PCR of CDR3 regions, TCR beta libraries were built. One entry per CDR3 protein results from TCRdb running MiXCR on the multiplex PCR reads. The sample includes 650,000 to 850,000 distinct CDR3 sequences, 25% to 30% of them seen just once. This sample comprised peripheral blood mononuclear cells (PBMCs), obtained when the disease was refractory, from a patient treated with antithyroid drugs. This TCR came from a female donor with Graves disease.

This CDR3 is CSVEGGTGRSYGYTF. CDR3 nucleotides: TGCAGCGTTGAAGGGGGGACAGGGAGGAGCTATGGCTACACCTTC. V gene TRBV29-1 combines with J gene TRBJ1-2, with 9 bases matching TRBD1. Germline V gene lookup returns CDR1 SQVTM and CDR2 ANQGSEA. The CDR3 loop spans 15 amino acids. V lost 1 base to trimming and J lost 4 bases; unmatched junction nucleotides: 7.